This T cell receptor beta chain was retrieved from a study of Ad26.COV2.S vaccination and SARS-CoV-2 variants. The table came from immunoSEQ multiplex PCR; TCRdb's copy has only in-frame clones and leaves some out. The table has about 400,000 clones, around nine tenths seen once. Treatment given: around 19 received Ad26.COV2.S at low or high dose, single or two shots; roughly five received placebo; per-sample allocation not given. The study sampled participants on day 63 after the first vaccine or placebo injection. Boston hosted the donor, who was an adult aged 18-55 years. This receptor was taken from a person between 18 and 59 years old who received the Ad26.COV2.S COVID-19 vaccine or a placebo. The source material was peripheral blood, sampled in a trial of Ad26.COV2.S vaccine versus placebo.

This CDR3 reads CASSLVSGGYQETQYF. The CDR3 bases are TGTGCCAGCAGCTTAGTCTCAGGGGGGTACCAAGAGACCCAGTACTTC. The chain employs TRBV7-2 and TRBJ2-5; tentative D call: TRBD1 (7 bases). CDR1 is SGHTA and CDR2 is FQGNSA in the germline V gene. V shed 1 base and J shed 0 bases, with 12 bases lying between them. The CDR3 sequence is 16 residues long. Supplemented by reference TRBV7-2 and TRBJ2-5, the full variable domain reads GAGVSQSPSNKVTEKGKDVELRCDPISGHTALYWYRQSLGQGLEFLIYFQGNSAPDKSGLPSDRFSAERTGGSVSTLTIQRTQQEDSAVYLCASSLVSGGYQETQYFGPGTRLLVL.